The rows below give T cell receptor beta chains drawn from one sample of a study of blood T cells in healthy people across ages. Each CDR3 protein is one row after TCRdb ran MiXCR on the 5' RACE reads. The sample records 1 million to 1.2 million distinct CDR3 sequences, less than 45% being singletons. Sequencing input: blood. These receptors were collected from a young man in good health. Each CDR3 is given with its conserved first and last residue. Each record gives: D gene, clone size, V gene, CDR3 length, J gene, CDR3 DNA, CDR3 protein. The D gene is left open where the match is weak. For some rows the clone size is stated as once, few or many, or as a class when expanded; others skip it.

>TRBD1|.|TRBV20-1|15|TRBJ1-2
TGCAGTGCTAGAAAATCAGGGGGTTTCAACTATGGCTACACCTTC
CSARKSGGFNYGYTF
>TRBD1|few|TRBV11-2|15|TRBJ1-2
TGTGCCAGCAGAACAGGGGTTGCGGCGAACTATGGCTACACCTTC
CASRTGVAANYGYTF
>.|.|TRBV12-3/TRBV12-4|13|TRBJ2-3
TGTGCCAGCAGTTTAGATTTACGGTCAACGCAGTATTTT
CASSLDLRSTQYF
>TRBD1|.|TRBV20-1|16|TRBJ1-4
TGCAGTGCCGCAAAGGGGGCGTGGAACCCTAATGAAAAACTGTTTTTT
CSAAKGAWNPNEKLFF
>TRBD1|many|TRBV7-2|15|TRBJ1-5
TGTGCCAGCAGCCGGGACAGGGAGAGCAATCAGCCCCAGCATTTT
CASSRDRESNQPQHF
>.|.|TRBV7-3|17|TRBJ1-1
TGTGCCAGCAGCCCCGATCGACCGGGACGCATGAACACTGAAGCTTTCTTT
CASSPDRPGRMNTEAFF
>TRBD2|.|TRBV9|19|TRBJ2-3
TGTGCCAGCAGCCCACCACGACAGACTAGCGGGGGGGTCACAGATACGCAGTATTTT
CASSPPRQTSGGVTDTQYF
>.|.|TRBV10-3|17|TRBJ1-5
TGTGCCATCAGTGAGAATCAACTCAGGGTCGGCAATCAGCCCCAGCATTTT
CAISENQLRVGNQPQHF
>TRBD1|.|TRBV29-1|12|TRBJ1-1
TGCAGCGTGAGGGGGCGGTTCACTGAAGCTTTCTTT
CSVRGRFTEAFF
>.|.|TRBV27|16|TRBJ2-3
TGTGCCAGCAGCCCTGGGTCGGGCGGGGTCACAGATACGCAGTATTTT
CASSPGSGGVTDTQYF
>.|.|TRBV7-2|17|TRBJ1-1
TGTGCCAGCAGCCGGGGTCCCGAGTGGCCAATGAACACTGAAGCTTTCTTT
CASSRGPEWPMNTEAFF
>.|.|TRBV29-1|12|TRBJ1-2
TGCAGCGTCCGAGGGAGGCGGGAAGGCTACACCTTC
CSVRGRREGYTF
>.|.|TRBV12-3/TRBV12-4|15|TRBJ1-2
TGTGCCAGCAGTTACAGGACAGAGGTTAACTATGGCTACACCTTC
CASSYRTEVNYGYTF
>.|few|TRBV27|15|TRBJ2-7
TGTGCCAGCAGCCGAGAGATCGGAAGATTTTACGAGCAGTACTTC
CASSREIGRFYEQYF
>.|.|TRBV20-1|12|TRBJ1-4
TGCAGTGCTAGACGGCTTAATGAAAAACTGTTTTTT
CSARRLNEKLFF
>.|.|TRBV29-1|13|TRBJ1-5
TGCAGCGTTGATTCAGGAATTGATCAGCCCCAGCATTTT
CSVDSGIDQPQHF
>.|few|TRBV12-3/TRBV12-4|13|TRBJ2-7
TGTGCCAGCAGGCACCCGAGCTCCTACGAGCAGTACTTC
CASRHPSSYEQYF
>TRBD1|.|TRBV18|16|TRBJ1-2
TGTGCCAGCTCACCAGCAGACAGGGCGATCCACTATGGCTACACCTTC
CASSPADRAIHYGYTF
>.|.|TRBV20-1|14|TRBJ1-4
TGCAGTGCTCTTGGGACCCACGGATGGGGAAAACTGTTTTTT
CSALGTHGWGKLFF
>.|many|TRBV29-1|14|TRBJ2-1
TGCAGCGTTGAAGATTGGGGACAAGGGACTGAGCAGTTCTTC
CSVEDWGQGTEQFF
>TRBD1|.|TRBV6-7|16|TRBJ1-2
TGTGCCAGTATTCCAGGGGGCCCTCCATTCGACTATGGCTACACCTTC
CASIPGGPPFDYGYTF
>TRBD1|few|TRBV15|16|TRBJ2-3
TGTGCCACCAGCAAACTACAGGGGATTATTACAGATACGCAGTATTTT
CATSKLQGIITDTQYF
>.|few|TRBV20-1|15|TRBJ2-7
TGCAGTGCTACCCCGAGGTCTAACTCCTACAATGAGCAGTACTTC
CSATPRSNSYNEQYF
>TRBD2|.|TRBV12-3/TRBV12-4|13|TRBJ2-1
TGTGCCAGCAGTCCGACTAGCGCAGAGGAGCAGTTCTTC
CASSPTSAEEQFF
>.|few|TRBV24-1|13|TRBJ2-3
TGTGCCACCAGTGTTGGGAGCACAGATACGCAGTATTTT
CATSVGSTDTQYF
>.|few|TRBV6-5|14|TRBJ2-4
TGTGCCAGCAGTAAACGGCAGAAGGAACGCATTCAGTACTTC
CASSKRQKERIQYF
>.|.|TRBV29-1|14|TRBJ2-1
TGCAGCGTGGGACGCCGCTTAAGTTCGGATGAGCAGTTCTTC
CSVGRRLSSDEQFF
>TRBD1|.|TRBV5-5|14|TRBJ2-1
TGTGCCAGCAGCTTAACGGGGCGGGGACAGGGGCCGTTCTTC
CASSLTGRGQGPFF
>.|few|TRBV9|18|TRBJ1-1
TGTGCCAGCAGCGTAGACGAGACAGTTTCATGGGGGAACACTGAAGCTTTCTTT
CASSVDETVSWGNTEAFF
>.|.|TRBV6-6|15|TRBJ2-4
TGTGCCAGCAGTTCGTTTGGGGAAGGTGCGAACATTCAGTACTTC
CASSSFGEGANIQYF
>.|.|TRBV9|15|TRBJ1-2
TGTGCCAGCAGCGTAGGGAGGGAGTCCGCCGGTGGCTACACCTTC
CASSVGRESAGGYTF
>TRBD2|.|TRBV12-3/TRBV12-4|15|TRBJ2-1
TGTGCCAGCACCATTAGCGGGGGGTCCCACAATGAGCAGTTCTTC
CASTISGGSHNEQFF
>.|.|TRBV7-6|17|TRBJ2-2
TGTGCCAGCAGCTTATCTACTGGGCAGGGAGACACCGGGGAGCTGTTTTTT
CASSLSTGQGDTGELFF
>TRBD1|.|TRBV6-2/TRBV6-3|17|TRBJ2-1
TGTGCCAGCAGTTACCCTTTAGACAGGGGAGGTAGCAATGAGCAGTTCTTC
CASSYPLDRGGSNEQFF
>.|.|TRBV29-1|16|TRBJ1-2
TGCAGCGTTGAGAAAATGGAAGCGGGGCTTAACTATGGCTACACCTTC
CSVEKMEAGLNYGYTF
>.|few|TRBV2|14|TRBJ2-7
TGTGCCAGCAGTGAAGCTCCGGGGTCTCGAGAGCAGTACTTC
CASSEAPGSREQYF
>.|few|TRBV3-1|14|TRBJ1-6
TGTGCCAGCAGCCAAGGGACCCAAAATTCACCCCTCCACTTT
CASSQGTQNSPLHF
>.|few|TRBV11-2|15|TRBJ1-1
TGTGCCAGCAGCGTCCGACAGCCAATGAACACTGAAGCTTTCTTT
CASSVRQPMNTEAFF
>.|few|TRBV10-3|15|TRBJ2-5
TGTGCCATCAGTGAGTCCAGACTCGCACCGGAGACCCAGTACTTC
CAISESRLAPETQYF
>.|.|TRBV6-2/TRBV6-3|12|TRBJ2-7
TGTGCCAGCAGTGACGCTAACGACGAGCAGTACTTC
CASSDANDEQYF
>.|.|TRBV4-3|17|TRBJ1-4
TGCGCCAGCAGCCAAGATCTTGGTAGGGGTAGCCATGAAAAACTGTTTTTT
CASSQDLGRGSHEKLFF
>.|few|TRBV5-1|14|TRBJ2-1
TGCGCCAGCAGCTTGGCGGGGAAATACAATGAGCAGTTCTTC
CASSLAGKYNEQFF
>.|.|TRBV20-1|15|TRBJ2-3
TGCAGTGCTAGAGATGGGGCTCAAGTCACAGATACGCAGTATTTT
CSARDGAQVTDTQYF
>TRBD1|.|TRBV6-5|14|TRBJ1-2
TGTGCCAGCACCTCGTTCAGGGGGCTCGGTGGCTACACCTTC
CASTSFRGLGGYTF
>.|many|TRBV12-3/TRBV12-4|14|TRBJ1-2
TGTGCCAGCAGTTTAGAATCGGGCAACTATGGCTACACCTTC
CASSLESGNYGYTF
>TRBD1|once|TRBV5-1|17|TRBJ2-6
TGCGCCAGCAGCCCCGGACAGGGTTTACCTGGGGCCAACGTCCTGACTTTC
CASSPGQGLPGANVLTF
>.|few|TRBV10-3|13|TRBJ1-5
TGTGCCAAGCCAGACAGGACCAATCAGCCCCAGCATTTT
CAKPDRTNQPQHF
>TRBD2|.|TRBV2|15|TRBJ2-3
TGTGCCAGCAGATCAGCTAGCGGGGGCACAGATACGCAGTATTTT
CASRSASGGTDTQYF